What follows are 2 T cell receptor beta chains derived from one specimen sequenced in a study of blood T cells in healthy people across ages. Primed by a sample-barcoded 5' primer and a J-beta primer mix, a second PCR proceeded for about 6 to 11 cycles. TCRdb analysed the 5' RACE reads with MiXCR anew, one entry per CDR3 protein. The sample carries hundreds of thousands of distinct CDR3 sequences, about 48% recorded once. Sequenced: blood. The receptors shown here come from a man aged 25-45 years in good health.

This clonotype was detected only a few times. The V call is TRBV13, the J call TRBJ2-7; 9 positions agree with TRBD2. The CDR3 covers 18 residues. J gave up 0 bases and V 6 bases, and 15 bases lay outside the gene matches. Germline V CDR1 and CDR2: PRHDT, FYEKMQ (reference sequence). The CDR3 DNA reads TGTGCCAGCAGGTTCGGGCGGGGGGGCTACTTAGACTCCTACGAGCAGTACTTC. It translates to CASRFGRGGYLDSYEQYF.

This chain joins TRBV29-1 and TRBJ2-2; no firm D call. Trimming cost V 3 bases and J 6 bases, with 5 bases left between them. This CDR3 spans 11 amino acids. CDR1 and CDR2 from the germline V gene are SQVTM and ANQGSEA. CDR3 DNA: TGCAGCGTTGAGGCTCCCGGGGAGCTGTTTTTT. This sequence encodes CSVEAPGELFF.